This entry concerns a single T cell receptor beta chain. Antigen specificity is unknown. The sample comes from a study of OX40 agonist ivuxolimab in advanced cancers. As for the study in general: Those enrolled were 82.7% male, with a mean age of approximately 60 years and ages from roughly 20 to 90.

Produced via immunoSEQ multiplex PCR; TCRdb's table is partial and in-frame only. The top ten hold under 30% of the sample, which has tens of thousands of clones, about 83% seen once. Study-level results: The antigens recognized by the expanded peripheral T cells, that is their antigen specificity, were not determined.

The TCR sequence derives from an adult with an advanced solid tumor such as melanoma, head and neck, liver or kidney cancer. Material: CD4+ or CD8+ T cells sorted from blood, obtained in a trial of the OX40 agonist ivuxolimab.

CDR3 in amino acids: CALRDREYYGYTF. CDR3 sequence (DNA): TGTGCCCTCAGGGACAGGGAGTACTATGGCTACACCTTC. The chain has TRBV7-2 and TRBJ1-2, with 9 bases identical to TRBD1. Germline assignment: CDR1 SGHTA and CDR2 FQGNSA. This CDR3 spans 13 amino acids. V was pared by 11 bases and J by 3 bases, with 7 bases of the junction left unmatched.